Listed below are T cell receptor beta chains from one sample, sequenced in a study of T cells in localized non-small cell lung cancer. The repertoire was sequenced with immunoSEQ multiplex PCR; TCRdb's copy has only in-frame clones and lacks some. The table records 1,100 to 1,500 clones, 26% of them present only once. The sequences come from lung tumor tissue, collected before any cancer treatment. Receptor source: a man aged 40 to 70 with stage II lung adenocarcinoma. The CDR3 runs from the conserved cysteine through the conserved F or W.

V,CDR3
TRBV30,CAWRGQGPGELFF
TRBV6-7,CASKLQPGQPNEKLFF
TRBV11-3,CASSQARTSGGNSPLHF
TRBV5-1,CASSLAQGGAGELFF
TRBV6-8,CASSPNAASGNTIYF
TRBV11-3,CASSLGTGVGFSGANVLTF
TRBV7-8,CASSLQGNTEAFF
TRBV25-1,CAAGQGGSYGYTF
TRBV5-1,CASSFGTGANYGYTF
TRBV11-3,CASSHRDGGGEREQFF
TRBV11-3,CASSLGGPTGELFF
TRBV5-1,CASSLYGREGAGELFF
TRBV30,CAWKRDPVNTIYF
TRBV11-3,CASSLIGGVGQENEQFF
TRBV18,CASSSTDRENTEAFF
TRBV4-1,CASSQDSAVSGGHTIYF